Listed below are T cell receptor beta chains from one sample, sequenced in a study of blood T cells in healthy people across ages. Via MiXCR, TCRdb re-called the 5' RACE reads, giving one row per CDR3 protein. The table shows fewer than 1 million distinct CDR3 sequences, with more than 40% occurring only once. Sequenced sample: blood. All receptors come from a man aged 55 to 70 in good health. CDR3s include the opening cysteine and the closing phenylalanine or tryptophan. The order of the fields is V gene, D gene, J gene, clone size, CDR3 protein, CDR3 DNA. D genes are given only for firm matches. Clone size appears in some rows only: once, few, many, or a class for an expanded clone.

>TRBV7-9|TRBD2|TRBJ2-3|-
CASSRPSGGDTQYF
TGTGCCAGCAGCCGGCCGTCGGGGGGAGATACGCAGTATTTT
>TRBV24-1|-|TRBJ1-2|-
CATSEDAHHGYTF
TGTGCCACCAGTGAGGACGCCCATCATGGCTACACCTTC
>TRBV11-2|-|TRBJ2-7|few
CASSLGWGDSYEQYF
TGTGCCAGCAGCTTGGGGTGGGGGGACTCCTACGAGCAGTACTTC
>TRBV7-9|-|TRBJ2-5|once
CASNLGSGQETQYF
TGTGCCAGCAACTTGGGGAGCGGCCAAGAGACCCAGTACTTC
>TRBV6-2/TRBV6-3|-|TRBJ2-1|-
CASSYSPGVYNEQFF
TGTGCCAGCAGTTACTCTCCGGGGGTCTACAATGAGCAGTTCTTC
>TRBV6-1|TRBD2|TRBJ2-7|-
CASKSGLASDEQYF
TGTGCCAGCAAGTCCGGACTAGCGTCTGACGAGCAGTACTTC
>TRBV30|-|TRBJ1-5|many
CAWSIEGGQPQHF
TGTGCCTGGAGTATCGAAGGAGGCCAGCCCCAGCATTTT
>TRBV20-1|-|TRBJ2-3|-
CSASGGNTDTQYF
TGCAGTGCTAGCGGGGGAAACACAGATACGCAGTATTTT
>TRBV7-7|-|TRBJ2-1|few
CASNPRGNRSCEQFF
TGTGCCAGCAACCCACGGGGGAATCGTTCTTGTGAGCAGTTCTTC
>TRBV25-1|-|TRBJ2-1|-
CASSDPGRGHYNEQFF
TGTGCCAGCAGTGATCCGGGCCGGGGGCACTACAATGAGCAGTTCTTC
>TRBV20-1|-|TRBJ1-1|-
CSATKGDGTEAFF
TGCAGTGCTACTAAGGGCGATGGCACTGAAGCTTTCTTT
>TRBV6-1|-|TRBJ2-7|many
CASKGPHEQYF
TGTGCCAGCAAGGGGCCCCACGAGCAGTACTTC
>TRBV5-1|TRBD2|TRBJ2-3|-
CASSSGGLAVTDTQYF
TGCGCCAGCAGCTCTGGGGGACTAGCGGTCACAGATACGCAGTATTTT
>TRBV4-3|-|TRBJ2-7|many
CASSDRVGEQYF
TGCGCCAGCAGTGATCGGGTGGGCGAGCAGTACTTC
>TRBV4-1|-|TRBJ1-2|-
CASSQLHGGNGYTF
TGCGCCAGCAGCCAACTCCACGGGGGGAATGGCTACACCTTC
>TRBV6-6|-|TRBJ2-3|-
CASRKSRGGDTQYF
TGTGCCAGCAGGAAGAGCAGGGGAGGGGATACGCAGTATTTT
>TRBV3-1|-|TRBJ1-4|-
CASSRRAGEKLFF
TGTGCCAGCAGCCGAAGGGCCGGTGAAAAACTGTTTTTT
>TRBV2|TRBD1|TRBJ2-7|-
CVSQMQSRGFHEQYF
TGTGTCAGCCAAATGCAGTCCAGGGGGTTCCACGAGCAGTACTTC
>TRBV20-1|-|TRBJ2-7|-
CSASVPRASYEQYF
TGCAGTGCTAGTGTGCCCAGGGCCTCCTACGAGCAGTACTTC
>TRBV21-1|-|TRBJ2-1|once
CASSKGTHTRNEQFF
TGTGCCAGCAGCAAGGGAACCCACACCCGCAATGAGCAGTTCTTC
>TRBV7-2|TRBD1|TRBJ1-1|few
CASSNPRGEAFF
TGTGCCAGCAGCAACCCCAGGGGGGAAGCTTTCTTT
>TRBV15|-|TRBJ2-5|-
CATSRDVKETQYF
TGTGCCACCAGCAGAGATGTTAAGGAGACCCAGTACTTC
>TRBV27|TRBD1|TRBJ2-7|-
CASSRQGQAGSEQYF
TGTGCCAGCAGCAGACAGGGACAGGCCGGGAGCGAGCAGTACTTC
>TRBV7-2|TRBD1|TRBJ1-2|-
CASSRDSVSVNYGYTF
TGTGCCAGCAGCCGGGACAGCGTATCGGTTAACTATGGCTACACCTTC
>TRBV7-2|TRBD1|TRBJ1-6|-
CASSVLGQPTNSPLHF
TGTGCCAGCAGCGTCTTGGGACAGCCAACCAATTCACCCCTCCACTTT
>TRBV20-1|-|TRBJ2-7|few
CSALEGIIDEQYF
TGCAGTGCCCTGGAGGGGATAATAGACGAGCAGTACTTC
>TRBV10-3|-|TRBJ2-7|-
CAISVGGVEERYF
TGTGCCATCAGTGTTGGCGGGGTAGAAGAGCGGTACTTC
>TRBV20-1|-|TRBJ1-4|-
CSARDRQGANEKLFF
TGCAGTGCTAGAGATCGGCAGGGAGCTAATGAAAAACTGTTTTTT
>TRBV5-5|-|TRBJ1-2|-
CASSLKGRVDYGYTF
TGTGCCAGCAGCTTGAAGGGCAGGGTAGACTATGGCTACACCTTC
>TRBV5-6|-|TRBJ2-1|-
CASSLPGGGSYNEQFF
TGTGCCAGCAGCTTGCCAGGGGGGGGCTCCTACAATGAGCAGTTCTTC
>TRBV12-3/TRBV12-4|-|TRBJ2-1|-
CASSSPAEQFF
TGTGCCAGCAGTTCCCCGGCTGAGCAGTTCTTC
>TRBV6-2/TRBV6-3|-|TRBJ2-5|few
CASRVQETQYF
TGTGCCAGCAGGGTCCAAGAGACCCAGTACTTC
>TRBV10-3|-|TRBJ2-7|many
CAISEVGTEQYF
TGTGCCATCAGTGAGGTCGGGACCGAGCAGTACTTC
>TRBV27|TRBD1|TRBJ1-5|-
CASNPMGQGDQPQHF
TGTGCCAGCAACCCTATGGGACAGGGGGATCAGCCCCAGCATTTT
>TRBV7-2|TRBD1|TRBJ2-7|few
CASKRDRGYEQYF
TGTGCCAGCAAACGGGACAGGGGGTACGAGCAGTACTTC
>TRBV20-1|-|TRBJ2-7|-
CSASSPVEGYEQYF
TGCAGTGCTAGCTCTCCGGTGGAGGGCTACGAGCAGTACTTC
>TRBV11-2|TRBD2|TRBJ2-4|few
CASSPTSGGNIQYF
TGTGCCAGCAGTCCTACTAGCGGGGGTAACATTCAGTACTTC
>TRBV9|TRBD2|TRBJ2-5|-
CACSVATGGLETQYF
TGTGCCTGCAGCGTAGCTACGGGGGGGCTTGAGACCCAGTACTTC
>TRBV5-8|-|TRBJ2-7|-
CASSWQHRLENEQYF
TGTGCCAGCAGCTGGCAACACAGGTTGGAGAATGAGCAGTACTTC
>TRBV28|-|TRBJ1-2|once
CAGSGKRGQDGYTF
TGTGCCGGCAGCGGAAAACGGGGTCAGGATGGCTACACCTTC
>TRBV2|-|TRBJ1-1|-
CASSKDEANTEAFF
TGTGCCAGCAGCAAGGACGAGGCGAACACTGAAGCTTTCTTT
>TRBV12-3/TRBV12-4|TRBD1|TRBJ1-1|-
CASTTTGRPTEAFF
TGTGCCAGCACCACGACAGGGCGCCCCACTGAAGCTTTCTTT
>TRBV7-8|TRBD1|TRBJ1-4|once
CASSSNTGAVEKLFF
TGTGCCAGCAGCTCAAACACAGGGGCAGTGGAAAAACTGTTTTTT
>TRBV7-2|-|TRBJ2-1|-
CASSLIGGSNNEQFF
TGTGCCAGCAGCTTAATAGGGGGGTCAAACAATGAGCAGTTCTTC
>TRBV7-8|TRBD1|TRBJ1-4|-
CASSSTGTGDSTNEKLFF
TGTGCCAGCAGCTCGACCGGGACAGGGGATTCCACTAATGAAAAACTGTTTTTT
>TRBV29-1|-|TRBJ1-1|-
CSAELGLRSTEAFF
TGCAGCGCTGAGCTGGGACTGAGGAGCACTGAAGCTTTCTTT
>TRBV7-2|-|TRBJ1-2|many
CASSTGDGTSGGYTF
TGTGCCAGCAGCACCGGGGATGGGACCTCGGGGGGCTACACCTTC
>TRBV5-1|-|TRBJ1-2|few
CASSPAPDFNYGYTF
TGCGCCAGCAGCCCCGCACCAGACTTTAACTATGGCTACACCTTC